This T cell receptor beta chain emerged from a study of blood T cell repertoires in COVID-19. Study context: The cDNA or gDNA used as material had been derived from T cells, B-cell-depleted T cells, or PBMCs.

Authors' analysis steps: Amplifying reference gene primers gave estimates of nucleated cell counts. Clones were read by immunoSEQ multiplex PCR, and TCRdb kept only the in-frame ones, dropping some. V and J calls and clone size are those listed in that table; D and trimming were worked out from the DNA. The sample has approximately 200,000 clones; approximately 80% are singletons. The CDR3 is 15 amino acids. V was cut by 5 bases and J by 0 bases, with 11 bases left in between. The V gene's germline CDR1 is MGHDK and CDR2 SYGVNS. This clone was seen just once. The source material was peripheral blood. The clonotype originates from a woman between 45 and 60 years old with acute or convalescent COVID-19. The rearrangement joins TRBV25-1 to TRBJ1-5; D is unclear. The CDR3 nucleotides read TGTGCCAGCAGTAAAGGATCGGGTAGCAATCAGCCCCAGCATTTT. This translates into CASSKGSGSNQPQHF.